This T cell receptor beta chain was captured by sequencing in a study of radiation and T cells in renal cell carcinoma. Time point of the sample: blood 2 weeks post-SBRT. Described treatment: 15 Gy SBRT to primary tumor, nephrectomy 4 weeks later. TCRdb keeps only in-frame clones here, not all; method: immunoSEQ multiplex PCR. Of about 120,000 clones listed, over 75% are singletons. The V and J ends lost 4 bases and 4 bases, in that order; junction bases with no gene match: 2. This CDR3 has 13 amino acids. Germline values: CDR1 SGHRS, CDR2 YFSETQ. This chain connects TRBV5-1 to TRBJ1-1; 9 nucleotides line up with TRBD1. This material consisted of blood, taken from a patient whose treatment included radiotherapy and nephrectomy. This clonotype originated in a man over 45 with renal cell carcinoma. CDR3 amino acids: CASSRTGVTEAFF. The CDR3 region has the DNA TGCGCCAGCAGCAGGACAGGGGTCACTGAAGCTTTCTTT.